Below are 20 T cell receptor beta chains sequenced from a single sample in a study of OX40 agonist ivuxolimab in advanced cancers. Method: immunoSEQ multiplex PCR; TCRdb's copy keeps in-frame clones and lacks some. The sample shows 70,000 or so clones, about 80% of them seen only once. This specimen consisted of CD4+ or CD8+ T cells sorted from blood, obtained in a trial of the OX40 agonist ivuxolimab. Every receptor here comes from an adult with an advanced solid tumor such as melanoma, head and neck, liver or kidney cancer.

This clone appeared once. The V and J genes are TRBV18 and TRBJ2-5, with TRBD1 as a possible D gene (6 bases). The V and J ends lost 0 bases and 10 bases respectively, with 21 bases between them. In germline, CDR1 is KGHSH, CDR2 LQKENI. The CDR3 has 16 amino acids. The CDR3 is CASSPPTGGLGRDQYF. Here the CDR3 DNA reads TGTGCCAGCTCACCACCGACAGGCGGCTTGGGTAGGGACCAGTACTTC.

The chain couples TRBV5-6 to TRBJ2-5; 7 bases fit TRBD2. The J call is in doubt because the DNA end fits TRBJ2-7 better. Germline loops: CDR1 SGHDT, CDR2 YYEEEE. CDR3 length equals 15 residues. Here the CDR3 DNA reads TGTGCCAGCAGCTTGGCCCCGGGGGGCTCCTACGAGCAGTACTTC. Translated: CASSLAPGGSYEQYF.

V and J are TRBV18 and TRBJ1-1, with D perhaps TRBD1 (5 bases). The CDR3 sequence is 14 residues long. V was shortened by 2 bases and J by 4 bases, with 11 bases between the two germline ends. The germline V gene encodes CDR1 KGHSH and CDR2 LQKENI. CDR3 loop: CASSPTDTITEAFF. CDR3 bases: TGTGCCAGCTCACCAACGGACACGATCACTGAAGCTTTCTTT.

This clone showed up just a few times. J is TRBJ1-4 and V is TRBV15; D is perhaps TRBD1 (6 bases). The CDR3 runs to 15 residues. Trimming cost V 5 bases and J 4 bases, with 14 bases left between them. Germline lookup yields CDR1 LNHNV and CDR2 YYDKDF (reference sequence). Written as DNA, the CDR3 is TGTGCCACCAGCCAACGAAAAGGGGGTAATGAAAAACTGTTTTTT. The encoded protein is CATSQRKGGNEKLFF.

The rearrangement joins TRBV6-5 to TRBJ1-3; 7 nucleotides match TRBD1. Germline CDR1 and CDR2: MNHEY and SVGAGI. The CDR3 spans 16 residues. V trimming: 0 bases; J trimming: 0 bases; junction bases outside the gene matches: 2. CDR3 nucleotides: TGTGCCAGCAGTTACTCGAGGGGGCCCTCTGGAAACACCATATATTTT. Translated: CASSYSRGPSGNTIYF.

The rearrangement joins TRBV25-1 to TRBJ1-2; 7 positions match TRBD1. CDR3 length: 13 amino acids. Germline V lookup: CDR1 MGHDK, CDR2 SYGVNS. The trim removed 4 bases at V and 6 bases at J, leaving 5 bases unmatched. The CDR3 protein is CASSGRDRDGYTF. The CDR3 coding sequence is TGTGCCAGCAGTGGGAGGGACAGAGATGGCTACACCTTC.

The chain has TRBV19 and TRBJ2-7, with 9 bases fitting TRBD1. The length of the CDR3 is 15 residues. V was pared by 4 bases and J by 4 bases, with 8 bases of the junction left unmatched. Germline-derived CDR1 and CDR2 are LNHDA and SQIVND (reference sequence). This chain's CDR3 is CASSTTGGLGYEQYF. CDR3 bases: TGTGCCAGTAGTACAACAGGGGGCTTAGGGTACGAGCAGTACTTC. The entire variable domain, with the rest obtained from reference TRBV19 and TRBJ2-7, is as follows: DGGITQSPKYLFRKEGQNVTLSCEQNLNHDAMYWYRQDPGQGLRLIYYSQIVNDFQKGDIAEGYSVSREKKESFPLTVTSAQKNPTAFYLCASSTTGGLGYEQYFGPGTRLTVT.

This chain joins TRBV7-2 and TRBJ1-5; perhaps TRBD1 as D (5 bases). Deletions cut 5 bases from V and 4 bases from J, with 15 bases between. The CDR3 has 15 amino acids. Germline lookup yields CDR1 SGHTA and CDR2 FQGNSA. As DNA, the CDR3 is TGTGCCAGCAGCCGCCGGGACCTCGGGAATCAGCCCCAGCATTTT. Translation: CASSRRDLGNQPQHF.

The chain carries TRBV11-2 and TRBJ2-7; D uncertain. V was clipped by 0 bases and J by 6 bases, with 9 bases between them. CDR3 length: 13 amino acids. Germline V gives CDR1 SGHAT, CDR2 FQNNGV. CDR3 loop: CASSLEGIGEQYF. The CDR3 DNA reads TGTGCCAGCAGCTTAGAGGGTATCGGCGAGCAGTACTTC. Combining the CDR3 with reference TRBV11-2 and TRBJ2-7 gives the whole variable domain EAGVAQSPRYKIIEKRQSVAFWCNPISGHATLYWYQQILGQGPKLLIQFQNNGVVDDSQLPKDRFSAERLKGVDSTLKIQPAKLEDSAVYLCASSLEGIGEQYFGPGTRLTVT.

The chain uses TRBV7-6 and TRBJ2-3; D is undetermined. CDR1 is SGHVS, CDR2 FNYEAQ, per germline. The ends were cut back, 3 bases at V and 5 bases at J, with 15 bases in the middle. This CDR3 spans 15 amino acids. This CDR3 reads CASSLGPSPRDTQYF. The CDR3 coding sequence is TGTGCCAGCAGCTTGGGCCCCTCCCCAAGAGATACGCAGTATTTT.

Only one count was recorded for this clone. V is TRBV18 and J is TRBJ2-1; perhaps TRBD1 as D (5 bases). There are 15 residues in the CDR3. From germline, CDR1 is KGHSH and CDR2 LQKENI. Trimming left V 0 bases short and J 7 bases short, with 13 bases between. The CDR3 DNA reads TGTGCCAGCTCACCACCGCTGGGGCGAGGTAATGAGCAGTTCTTC. This sequence encodes CASSPPLGRGNEQFF.

The CDR3 protein is CASRGKGAAIGELFF. The CDR3 DNA follows: TGTGCCAGCAGGGGTAAGGGGGCGGCGATCGGGGAGCTGTTTTTT. The V call is TRBV6-1, the J call TRBJ2-2; 7 bases are shared with TRBD1. V gave up 6 bases and J gave up 7 bases; unmatched junction bases: 11. This CDR3 contains 15 residues. Germline-derived CDR1 and CDR2 are MNHNS and SASEGT.

This clone is termed medium-sized. V is TRBV6-1 and J is TRBJ1-1; no clear D gene. The CDR3 spans 15 residues. Trimming stripped 8 bases from V and 1 base from J, with 17 bases between. Per germline, CDR1 MNHNS and CDR2 SASEGT. DNA for the CDR3: TGTGCCAGCCGAAGGGAAGGCACCACGAACACTGAAGCTTTCTTT. Translation gives CASRREGTTNTEAFF.

This chain connects TRBV5-6 to TRBJ2-3, with D possibly TRBD1 on 5 matching bases. V gave up 4 bases and J gave up 2 bases, with 11 bases separating them. Germline values: CDR1 SGHDT, CDR2 YYEEEE. This CDR3 spans 14 amino acids. The CDR3 bases are TGTGCCAGCAGCCCCCTTGGGGCCACAGATACGCAGTATTTT. This codes for CASSPLGATDTQYF.

The gene calls are TRBV10-3 and TRBJ2-3; 11 positions match TRBD2. The CDR3 length is 18 residues. Germline-derived CDR1 and CDR2 are ENHRY and SYGVKD. The V segment lost 6 bases and the J segment 4 bases; nucleotides outside the gene matches: 15. The CDR3 sequence: CAISSRRVAGGRADTQYF. CDR3 sequence (DNA): TGTGCCATCAGCAGTCGTCGTGTAGCGGGGGGGCGGGCAGATACGCAGTATTTT.

The chain links TRBV19 to TRBJ2-7; 7 bases are shared with TRBD1. The length of the CDR3 is 14 residues. The germline V gene encodes CDR1 LNHDA and CDR2 SQIVND (reference sequence). With 7 bases clipped from V and 3 bases from J, the junction kept 9 bases outside the gene matches. The DNA for the CDR3 is TGTGCCAGTACCCCCCGGGACAGAAACTACGAGCAGTACTTC. Translation: CASTPRDRNYEQYF.

The chain couples TRBV19 to TRBJ1-2; D unclear. The CDR3 contains 12 residues. V dropped 6 bases and J dropped 4 bases, with 9 bases sitting between them. The V gene's germline CDR1 is LNHDA and CDR2 SQIVND (reference sequence). The CDR3 region is CASRSGLYGYTF. CDR3 bases: TGTGCCAGTAGAAGTGGCCTCTATGGCTACACCTTC.

V gene TRBV6-1 combines with J gene TRBJ2-3; D ambiguous. In germline, CDR1 is MNHNS, CDR2 SASEGT. The CDR3 has 13 residues. Trimming took off 8 bases at V and 6 bases at J, with 15 bases between the two ends. Here the CDR3 reads CASSRARRDTQYF. The CDR3 region has the DNA TGTGCCAGCTCTAGGGCTCGGCGGGATACGCAGTATTTT.

This clone was detected only once. The chain recombines TRBV5-1 with TRBJ1-1; D may be TRBD1 (5 bases). Germline lookup yields CDR1 SGHRS and CDR2 YFSETQ. Trimming removed 7 bases at V and 4 bases at J, with 17 bases between. The CDR3 is made up of 14 amino acids. The CDR3 is CASGLGWGSTEAFF. The CDR3 DNA is TGCGCCAGCGGCCTGGGATGGGGGAGCACTGAAGCTTTCTTT.

This clone was recorded at least ten times. This sequence joins TRBV6-1 and TRBJ1-1; no reliable D call. V was pared by 6 bases and J by 2 bases, with 10 bases between. From germline, CDR1 is MNHNS and CDR2 SASEGT. CDR3 length: 13 residues. The CDR3 reads CASSRAGNTEAFF. The DNA for the CDR3 is TGTGCCAGCAGCCGAGCGGGTAACACTGAAGCTTTCTTT.